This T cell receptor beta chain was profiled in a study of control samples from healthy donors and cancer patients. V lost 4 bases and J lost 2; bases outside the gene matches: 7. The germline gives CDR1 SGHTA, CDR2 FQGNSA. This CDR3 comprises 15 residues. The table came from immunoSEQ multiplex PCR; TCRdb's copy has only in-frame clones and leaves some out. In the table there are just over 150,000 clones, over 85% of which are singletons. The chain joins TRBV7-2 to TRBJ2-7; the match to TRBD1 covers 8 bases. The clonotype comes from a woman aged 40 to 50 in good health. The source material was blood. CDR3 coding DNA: TGTGCCAGCAGCTCCCCCGGGACAGGCGCCTACGAGCAGTACTTC. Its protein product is CASSSPGTGAYEQYF.